This T cell receptor beta chain was sequenced during a study of shared clonotypes between healthy human individuals (TCRdb year 2020). In the study overall: The cohort included three men and a couple of women between 18 and 49 years of age. Per donor, leukapheresis produced somewhere between about 0.85 and 8.9 billion PBMCs. To estimate repertoire size and how much clonotype sharing occurs between individuals, the study deeply sequenced the blood TCR repertoires of five healthy adults. For each donor, three plates each were used for CD4 naive and CD4 memory, two plates were used for CD8 naive, and one plate was used for CD8 memory. To increase sequencing depth and limit assay-specific biases, TCR repertoire library preparation and sequencing were carried out by different laboratories using diverse techniques.

As to this clone: Its recognized antigen is unknown. The record has no base qualities; no much larger clone is one base away.

Donors were healthy HIV-negative adults with no recently reported acute infections or vaccinations. Every donor was a Caucasian adult residing in Nashville, Tennessee, USA. The CD8 memory samples were a combination of magnetically selected CD45RO+ cells and CCR7-negative CD45RA+ effector memory (TemRA) cells. Blood was obtained by leukapheresis, after which PBMCs were separated by Ficoll-Histopaque density gradient centrifugation and cryopreserved in liquid nitrogen vapor phase. Analytical flow cytometry was used to check the purity and quantity of each magnetically sorted T cell population. Genomic DNA was isolated from every sorted fraction and measured by UV absorbance on a Nanodrop 2000c. Using the deep immunoSEQ assay, TCR CDR3 regions were amplified from genomic DNA by multiplex PCR. Extracted genomic DNA from each cell subset was spread evenly across all wells of several immunoSEQ 96-well plates, with each plate serving as a replicate. Each replicate PCR for sorted subsets received about 180 ng genomic DNA, equal to roughly 33,000 T cell genomes. Purified libraries were quantified with a Qubit 3.0 fluorometer, sized on a Bioanalyzer 2100, and re-quantified with the KAPA Library Quantification kit. Every immunoSEQ 96-well plate was sequenced on a dedicated single-read 150-cycle Illumina NextSeq 550 flow cell. As for how the authors treated the data: Because the immunoSEQ output included only junctional sequences and no quality scores, the filtering could not be the same as the filtering used for full-length reads. Sequences were annotated with PyIR, a Python wrapper for IgBLAST v1.9, using IMGT germline references to assign V/J genes and CDR3. Reads with weak V/J assignments (E-value above 1e-6), missing CDR3, stop codons, out-of-frame junctions, or ambiguous translated residues were removed. V3J clonotypes were defined by identical inferred V gene, J gene, and CDR3 amino acid sequence. Percentage overlap between repertoires was calculated by dividing the number of shared unique clonotypes by the size of the smaller repertoire. Three approaches were used to assess repertoire richness: RTK rarefaction, the Chao1 estimator, and Recon v2.1 estimates of unobserved clonotypes. Generation probabilities were computed with OLGA for all TCRbeta clonotypes obtained by the gDNA method from four donors. Imported from immuneACCESS, the table was reduced by TCRdb to in-frame sequences with V and J called. These copies leave out some clones; in studies compared against another copy, an unresolved V gene accounts for under half, and the cause of the remainder is not known. From that table come the V and J calls and clone size; the DNA was used to work out D and trimming. Across this sample there are about 380,000 clones, with approximately 96% seen only once. The ten largest make up 0.32% of the sample.

V is cut back by 6 bases and J by 5 bases, with 5 bases in the junction unmatched. Including cysteine and phenylalanine, the CDR3 has 15 amino acids. The kept DNA is CDR3 alone, 45 bases in frame from the first base. Study-level results and caveats: Estimated clonotype richness was generally larger for naive than for memory subsets. When a few donors were compared, the shared fraction of clonotypes was 5% to 6.5% for naive CD4, around 3.6% for naive CD8, roughly 2.3% for memory CD4, and 0.3% to 0.5% for memory CD8. Clonotypes shared by all four sorted-subset donors showed higher generation probabilities than non-shared clonotypes. Because the study included a small number of donors, the genetic and exposure-history diversity represented was limited. Sampling was restricted to blood, and TCR repertoires in tissue are likely to differ from TCR repertoires in blood. Based on pairwise subsampling, the degree of clonotype sharing among donors was expected to be affected by sequencing depth. Rarefaction of sorted-subset datasets indicated incomplete sequencing despite the large sequencing depth.

The sequence links TRBV23-1 to TRBJ2-2; 11 bases in the middle match TRBD1. TRBV23-1 is reported as an ORF; its role is uncertain. The sequenced sample was memory CD8+ T cells sorted from blood. The cell subset or site label corresponds to: CD45RO+ cells pooled with CCR7-negative TemRA cells. This clonotype was sampled from a man aged 30 to 45 in good health. The CDR3 amino acid sequence is: CASRPGQGGTGELFF. The DNA is as follows: TGCGCCAGCAGACCGGGACAGGGGGGAACCGGGGAGCTGTTTTTT.